This T cell receptor (beta chain) was found in a study of response to subunit inactivated influenza vaccine (dated by TCRdb to the late 2010s). Context from the whole study: To follow how T cells responded to a trivalent subunit inactivated influenza vaccine, the researchers relied on deep quantitative profiling of the T cell receptor repertoire. What the work shows at the level of the full study, not this receptor alone: According to the authors, only a limited number of new T cells may be recruited by each seasonal influenza vaccination.

Libraries were constructed by RT-PCR. The run used an Illumina HiSeq 2500. The raw public data were reprocessed by TCRdb itself: fastp quality trimming at Q25, MiXCR clonotype calling, in-frame beta chains only. Entries that share a CDR3 protein sequence are merged under the most common genes and DNA. The sample table contains around 530,000 distinct CDR3 sequences; only one count was recorded for approximately 12% of them. About 10% of the sample is held by the ten biggest clonotypes. V loses 4 bases of germline sequence and J loses 8 bases, and the interval between the two ends is 15 bases. The CDR3, from cysteine to phenylalanine, totals 14 residues. This entry keeps only the CDR3 DNA: 42 bases, framed from base 1. From a lookup of the germline V gene, CDR1 and CDR2 are SGHTA and FQGNSA. This clonotype was found a few times. Its antigen is still unknown. No base quality information exists; no much larger clone differs at one position.

Here the sequenced sample was PBMCs from blood, taken on the day of vaccination. The chain is made from TRBV7-2 and TRBJ2-1; the D gene identity is not certain. The TCR originated in a man between 50 and 59 years old who received an inactivated influenza vaccine. Donor details come from another sample of the same person, matched by shared clones. CDR3 reads: CASSWVSSAHEQFF. The nucleotides are TGTGCCAGCAGCTGGGTAAGTTCAGCCCATGAGCAGTTCTTC.